A selection of T cell receptor beta chains follows, all from one sample in a study of blood T cells in healthy people across ages. TCRdb reprocessed the 5' RACE reads via MiXCR and lists one record per CDR3 protein. Of fewer than 950,000 distinct CDR3 sequences listed, 36% are singletons. Sequenced sample: blood. The origin of the receptors is a man aged 18 to 30 in good health. CDR3s include the opening cysteine and the closing phenylalanine or tryptophan. A D gene is named only where the DNA matches it firmly. Clone size, where shown, is once, few, many, or a class for clones that have expanded.

clone_size	cdr3_length	v_call	j_call	d_call	cdr3_nt	cdr3_aa
NA	15	TRBV5-5	TRBJ2-7	TRBD1	TGTGCCAGCAGCTTGAATTCAGGGGGTACCTACGAGCAGTACTTC	CASSLNSGGTYEQYF
NA	13	TRBV14	TRBJ1-1	NA	TGTGCCAGCAGCCAACATCGGCCAGTTGAAGCTTTCTTT	CASSQHRPVEAFF
NA	13	TRBV29-1	TRBJ1-2	NA	TGCAGCGTTGAAGAGACGGAGGACTATGGCTACACCTTC	CSVEETEDYGYTF
NA	11	TRBV20-1	TRBJ1-2	NA	TGCAGTGCTTCTTCGAACTATGGCTACACCTTC	CSASSNYGYTF
NA	14	TRBV29-1	TRBJ2-1	TRBD2	TGCAGCGTTGTTTCAGCGGGGGGCTACAATGAGCAGTTATTC	CSVVSAGGYNEQLF
NA	17	TRBV7-9	TRBJ1-2	TRBD1	TGTGCCAGCAGTTCCAGCGTGACAGGGCAAACTAACTATGGCTACACCTTC	CASSSSVTGQTNYGYTF
few	15	TRBV19	TRBJ1-2	NA	TGTGCCAGTAGTATTTCTCCCGGACAGAACTATGGCTACACCTTC	CASSISPGQNYGYTF
few	13	TRBV15	TRBJ2-7	NA	TGTGCCACCAGCAGAGAGGTTAACTACGAGCAGTACTTC	CATSREVNYEQYF
NA	18	TRBV7-2	TRBJ2-7	TRBD2	TGTGCCAGCAGCTTAGCTGGGACTAGCGGGAGTGGGTCCTACGAGCAGTACTTC	CASSLAGTSGSGSYEQYF
many	16	TRBV20-1	TRBJ2-3	NA	TGCAGTGCTAGAGATCGGCTTTTGGACTTTACAGATACGCAGTATTTT	CSARDRLLDFTDTQYF
NA	13	TRBV20-1	TRBJ2-3	NA	TGCAGTGCCACTAGGTATTCCACAGATACGCAGTATTTT	CSATRYSTDTQYF
many	14	TRBV29-1	TRBJ2-7	TRBD2	TGCAGCGTTGAGGCTAGCGGGATGAGCTACGAGCAGTACTTC	CSVEASGMSYEQYF
few	14	TRBV15	TRBJ1-1	NA	TGTGCCACCAGCAGAGATACCCCAAACACTGAAGCTTTCTTT	CATSRDTPNTEAFF
NA	15	TRBV12-3/TRBV12-4	TRBJ2-5	TRBD1	TGTGCCAGCAGCCCAAGGGGGCATGAGGGAGAGACCCAGTACTTC	CASSPRGHEGETQYF
few	15	TRBV21-1	TRBJ2-7	NA	TGTGCCAGCAGCAAAGCGCTACCAGTCCCCTACGAGCAGTACTTC	CASSKALPVPYEQYF
many	14	TRBV7-2	TRBJ1-4	NA	TGTGCCAGCAGCCCGGGGTCCTATAATGAAAAACTGTTTTTT	CASSPGSYNEKLFF
NA	15	TRBV24-1	TRBJ2-1	NA	TGTGCCACCAGTAGTAACGCGCTCTCAGGGAATGAGCAGTTCTTC	CATSSNALSGNEQFF
few	14	TRBV20-1	TRBJ2-5	TRBD2	TGCAGTGGCCTCCCCACTAGCGGGGCAGAGACCCAGTACTTC	CSGLPTSGAETQYF
NA	15	TRBV3-1	TRBJ2-1	NA	TGTGCCAGCACCGCAATAGGGCTAGGGACGAATGAGCAGTTCTTC	CASTAIGLGTNEQFF
NA	16	TRBV18	TRBJ2-3	NA	TGTGCCAGCTCACCACCGGTAGGGACTAGCACAGATACGCAGTATTTT	CASSPPVGTSTDTQYF
NA	12	TRBV7-2	TRBJ2-1	NA	TGTGCCAGCAGCACGCCGGGACGGGAGCAGTTCTTC	CASSTPGREQFF
NA	13	TRBV10-3	TRBJ1-1	NA	TGTGCCATCGCGCCGGATGGCACCGGGGAAGCTTTCTTT	CAIAPDGTGEAFF
NA	15	TRBV5-1	TRBJ1-1	NA	TGCGCCAGCAGCTTGCTGCAGGGGCAAACTCGTGAAGCTTTCTTT	CASSLLQGQTREAFF
few	12	TRBV7-3	TRBJ2-1	TRBD2	TGTGCCAGCAGCTTAAAGCGGGGCGAGCAGTTCTTC	CASSLKRGEQFF
few	14	TRBV12-3/TRBV12-4	TRBJ1-2	TRBD1	TGTGCCAGCAATACGGACAGGGGGCAGGATGGCTACACCTTC	CASNTDRGQDGYTF
NA	14	TRBV7-6	TRBJ1-2	TRBD1	TGTGCCAGCAGCACGACAGGGGAATCAAGTAGCTACACCTTC	CASSTTGESSSYTF
NA	15	TRBV25-1	TRBJ2-5	TRBD1	TGTGCCAGCAGTGACCGGACAGGACCGGTGGAGACCCAGTACTTC	CASSDRTGPVETQYF
few	15	TRBV27	TRBJ1-1	TRBD1	TGTGCCAGCGGCGAACGACAGGGTATGAACACTGAAGCTTTCTTT	CASGERQGMNTEAFF
many	15	TRBV20-1	TRBJ1-2	TRBD1	TGCAGTGCCATCCAACCCGGACAGGGAGACTATGGCTACACCTTC	CSAIQPGQGDYGYTF
NA	13	TRBV29-1	TRBJ2-5	NA	TGCAGCGTTGAATTGACTAGGGGGGAGACCCAGTACTTC	CSVELTRGETQYF
few	14	TRBV12-3/TRBV12-4	TRBJ1-5	NA	TGTGCCAGCAGTTTGGGGCCGGGGTTTCAGCCCCAGCATTTT	CASSLGPGFQPQHF
NA	15	TRBV30	TRBJ2-3	TRBD2	TGTGCCTGGAGTCCTTTAGCGGGGACCACAGATACGCAGTATTTT	CAWSPLAGTTDTQYF
few	14	TRBV20-1	TRBJ1-6	NA	TGCAGTGCTAGAGCCTCGGGGGGTAATTCACCCCTCCACTTT	CSARASGGNSPLHF
few	13	TRBV7-2	TRBJ2-1	NA	TGTGCCAGCAGCTTAGCGGACCGAGGTGAGCAGTTCTTC	CASSLADRGEQFF
NA	16	TRBV4-1	TRBJ2-5	TRBD1	TGCGCCAGCAGCCAAGAGCCAAGGACAGGGTTAAATGAGCAGTACTTC	CASSQEPRTGLNEQYF
NA	12	TRBV2	TRBJ1-5	NA	TGTGCCAGCAACGGGGAGGGTCAGCCCCAGCATTTT	CASNGEGQPQHF
few	14	TRBV7-2	TRBJ2-1	NA	TGTGCCAGCAGCCCCGCTGGCGTCTATAGAGAGCAGTTCTTC	CASSPAGVYREQFF
NA	13	TRBV6-2/TRBV6-3	TRBJ2-5	NA	TGTGCCAGCAGTTACAGGGTGAGAGAGACCCAGTACTTC	CASSYRVRETQYF
NA	14	TRBV27	TRBJ2-5	NA	TGTGCCAGCAGTCTCCTTTACAGGGAAGGTGAGCAGTACTTC	CASSLLYREGEQYF
many	16	TRBV4-2	TRBJ2-4	NA	TGTGCCAGCAGCCAAGAGGACAGTCTAGCCAAAAACATTCAGTACTTC	CASSQEDSLAKNIQYF
NA	15	TRBV6-2/TRBV6-3	TRBJ2-3	NA	TGTGTCAGCAGTTACCTTGGGCAGAGCACAGATACGCAGTATTTT	CVSSYLGQSTDTQYF
few	16	TRBV2	TRBJ2-3	NA	TGTGCCAGCAGCCCGGGACGAACAGGGATTTTAGATACGCAGTATTTT	CASSPGRTGILDTQYF
NA	17	TRBV11-2	TRBJ2-2	NA	TGTGCCAGCAGCTTAGATGGAGGCGGCATGGAAGGCGGGGAGCTGTTTTTT	CASSLDGGGMEGGELFF
NA	17	TRBV20-1	TRBJ2-1	NA	TGCAGTGCTAGAGATCGGGGTAAGGGGGCGGGATACAATGAGCAGTTCTTC	CSARDRGKGAGYNEQFF
few	14	TRBV4-3	TRBJ1-4	NA	TGCGCCAGCAGCCAAGGCCTATCGGATGAAAAACTGTTTTTT	CASSQGLSDEKLFF
NA	14	TRBV15	TRBJ2-3	NA	TGTGCCACCCGCGGACCTTGGGGGACAGATACGCAGTATTTT	CATRGPWGTDTQYF
few	13	TRBV2	TRBJ2-5	NA	TGTGCCAGCAACGAGCGGCAGCAAGAGACCCAGTACTTC	CASNERQQETQYF
NA	15	TRBV29-1	TRBJ2-2	TRBD1	TGCAGCGTTGGCGGGACAGGGGGTTTCACCGGGGAGCTGTTTTTT	CSVGGTGGFTGELFF
NA	18	TRBV11-2	TRBJ2-3	TRBD2	TGTGCCAGCAGCTTAAGGTGGAGCGGGGGGGCCGTAGGAGATACGCAGTATTTT	CASSLRWSGGAVGDTQYF
NA	14	TRBV3-1	TRBJ2-7	NA	TGTGCCAGCAGCCAAGTCGCCGGGGGCTACGAGCAGTACTTC	CASSQVAGGYEQYF
NA	12	TRBV28	TRBJ1-1	NA	TGTGCCACCGGGGGGGAAGGGACTGAAGCTTTCTTT	CATGGEGTEAFF
NA	15	TRBV5-5	TRBJ1-1	TRBD1	TGTGCCAGCAGCTTGGATCAGGGGGTGAACACTGAAGCTTTCTTT	CASSLDQGVNTEAFF
few	15	TRBV7-2	TRBJ2-5	NA	TGTGCCAGCAGCCCTGGACCCCCCCCAGCGGAGACCCAGTACTTC	CASSPGPPPAETQYF
few	12	TRBV20-1	TRBJ1-2	NA	TGCAGTGCTAGCGTCCCTAACTATGGCTACACCTTC	CSASVPNYGYTF
NA	12	TRBV3-1	TRBJ2-3	TRBD2	TGTGCCAGCAGCCACGGGGACTACCCGCAGTATTTT	CASSHGDYPQYF
NA	12	TRBV20-1	TRBJ1-2	NA	TGCAGTGCTACAGCCGGGACGGCCCAAGGCACCTTC	CSATAGTAQGTF
few	14	TRBV2	TRBJ1-1	NA	TGTGCCAGCCGTGGACTGTGGGAGAACACTGAAGCTTTCTTT	CASRGLWENTEAFF
NA	15	TRBV27	TRBJ2-2	NA	TGTGCCAGCAGTTTGGGGAGGGGGCGCCCCGGGGAGCTGTTTTTT	CASSLGRGRPGELFF
many	15	TRBV12-3/TRBV12-4	TRBJ2-3	TRBD2	TGTGCCAGCAGTTTGAGTGGGGGGGTGACAGATACGCAGTATTTT	CASSLSGGVTDTQYF
NA	15	TRBV7-9	TRBJ2-7	NA	TGTGCCAGCAGTCGACAGGAGAGCTCCTACAATGAGCAGTACTTC	CASSRQESSYNEQYF